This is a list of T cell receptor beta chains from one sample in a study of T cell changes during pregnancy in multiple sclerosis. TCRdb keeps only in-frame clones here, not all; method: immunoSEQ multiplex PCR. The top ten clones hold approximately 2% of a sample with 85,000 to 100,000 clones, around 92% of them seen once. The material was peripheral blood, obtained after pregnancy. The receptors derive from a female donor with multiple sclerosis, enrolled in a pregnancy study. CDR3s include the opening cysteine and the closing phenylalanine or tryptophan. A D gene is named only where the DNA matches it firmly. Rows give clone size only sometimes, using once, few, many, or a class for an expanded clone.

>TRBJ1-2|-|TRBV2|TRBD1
TGTGCCAGCAGGGACAGGGGGCGGATAAACTATGGCTACACCTTC
CASRDRGRINYGYTF
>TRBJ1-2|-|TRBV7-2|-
TGTGCCAGCAGCACCGAGGCCGGGAACTATGGCTACACCTTC
CASSTEAGNYGYTF
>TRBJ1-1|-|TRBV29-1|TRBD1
TGCAGCGTTGGTCTCCGGACAGGCACTGAAGCTTTCTTT
CSVGLRTGTEAFF
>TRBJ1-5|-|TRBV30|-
TGTGCCTGGAACGGGAATAGCAATCAGCCCCAGCATTTT
CAWNGNSNQPQHF
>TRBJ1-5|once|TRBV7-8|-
TGTGCCAGCAGCATGGGGACAAATACACAGCCCCAGCATTTT
CASSMGTNTQPQHF
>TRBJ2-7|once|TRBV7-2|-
TGTGCCAGCAGCGATCGGGGTTCAGTCATCTACGAGCAGTACTTC
CASSDRGSVIYEQYF
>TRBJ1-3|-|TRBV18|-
TGTGCCAGCTCACCACGCGTTGAAAACACCATATATTTT
CASSPRVENTIYF
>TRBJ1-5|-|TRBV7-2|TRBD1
TGTGCCAGCAGTGGACAGGGGATCAATCAGCCCCAGCATTTT
CASSGQGINQPQHF
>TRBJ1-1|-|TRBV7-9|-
TGTGCCAGCAGCTTAGGGGGGCAGGGGCCCACTGAAGCTTTCTTT
CASSLGGQGPTEAFF
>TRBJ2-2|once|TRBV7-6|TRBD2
TGTGCCAGCACCATAAACATTGATGGACTAGCGGGAGCAGGCACCGGGGAGCTGTTTTTT
CASTINIDGLAGAGTGELFF
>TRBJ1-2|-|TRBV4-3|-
TGCGCCAGCAGCCAAGATCTCAACTATGGCTACACCTTC
CASSQDLNYGYTF
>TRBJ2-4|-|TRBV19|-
TGTGCCAGTAGTATAACCAGCGAATGGAACATTCAGTACTTC
CASSITSEWNIQYF
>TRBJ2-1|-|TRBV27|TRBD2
TGTGCCAGCCAAGGGACTAGCGGGAATCTTGAGCAGTTCTTC
CASQGTSGNLEQFF
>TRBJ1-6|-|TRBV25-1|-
TGTGCCAGTACATTGGGGGGGGACTCACCCCTCCACTTT
CASTLGGDSPLHF
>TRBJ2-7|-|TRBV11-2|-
TGTGCCGCCGCCAGGGGTCCCCCCTACGAGCAGTACTTC
CAAARGPPYEQYF
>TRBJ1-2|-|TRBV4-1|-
TGCGCCAGCAGCGGAGACAGGTATGGCTACACCTTC
CASSGDRYGYTF
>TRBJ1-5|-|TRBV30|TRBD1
TGTGCCTGGAGTGGTGGACAGGGGGGATGGTATAGCAATCAGCCCCAGCATTTT
CAWSGGQGGWYSNQPQHF
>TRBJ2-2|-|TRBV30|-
TGTGCCTGGAGTGTCCTAGCTAGGAACACCGGGGAGCTGTTTTTT
CAWSVLARNTGELFF
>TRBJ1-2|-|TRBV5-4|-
TGTGCCAGCAGTAAAGACGCAGGGAAAAGGGGCTATGGCTACACCTTC
CASSKDAGKRGYGYTF
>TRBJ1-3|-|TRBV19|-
TGTGCCAGTAGTGGCCCAGGAGGGGCCCGAAATTTT
CASSGPGGARNF
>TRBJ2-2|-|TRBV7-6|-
TGTGGAGTGACGCGGGACTCTCCGAACACCGGGGAGCTGTTTTTT
CGVTRDSPNTGELFF
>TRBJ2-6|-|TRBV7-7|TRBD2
TGTGCCAGCAGCTTAGAACCGGGGGGGACTGGGGCCAACGTCCTGACTTTC
CASSLEPGGTGANVLTF
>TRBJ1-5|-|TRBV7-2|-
TGTGCCAGCAGCTTATCGCAGGCTGAAAATCAGCCCCAGCATTTT
CASSLSQAENQPQHF
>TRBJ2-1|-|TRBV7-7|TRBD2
TGTGCCAGCAGCCCCCCCGGGGGAGGGAGCTACAATGAGCAGTTCTTC
CASSPPGGGSYNEQFF
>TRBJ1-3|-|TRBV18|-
TGTGCCAGCTCAGCAGAACAGGGTTCTGGAAACACCATATATTTT
CASSAEQGSGNTIYF
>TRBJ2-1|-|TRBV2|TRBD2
TGTGCCTCCGAGGCGGGAGCGGGGGGGCTCTACAATGAGCAGTTCTTC
CASEAGAGGLYNEQFF
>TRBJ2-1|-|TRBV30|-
TGTGCCTGGGGGTTACGGCTAGCGAGGAATGAGCAGTTCTTC
CAWGLRLARNEQFF
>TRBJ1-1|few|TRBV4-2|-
TGTGCCAGCAGCCCCGGGATTTTGAACACTGAAGCTTTCTTT
CASSPGILNTEAFF
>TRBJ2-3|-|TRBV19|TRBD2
TGTGCCAGTAGTATTCAGCGGGGGGGATCAGATACGCAGTATTTT
CASSIQRGGSDTQYF
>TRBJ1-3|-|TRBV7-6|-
TGTGCCAGCAGCTTAAACTGGAACACCATATATTTT
CASSLNWNTIYF
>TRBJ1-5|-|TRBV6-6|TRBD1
TGTGCCAGCAGTCCCGGGACAGGGGGTTATCAGCCCCAGCATTTT
CASSPGTGGYQPQHF
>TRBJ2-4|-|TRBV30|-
TGTGCCTGGAGTCGATTGCAGGGTACAACTGCGACCAAAAACATTCAGTACTTC
CAWSRLQGTTATKNIQYF
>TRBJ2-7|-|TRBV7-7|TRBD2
TGTGCCAGCAGCTTAGGAACGGGAGGGGCCTACGAGCAGTACTTC
CASSLGTGGAYEQYF
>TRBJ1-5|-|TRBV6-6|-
TGTGCCAGCAGTTACGGGGCCGGGTATCAGCCCCAGCATTTT
CASSYGAGYQPQHF
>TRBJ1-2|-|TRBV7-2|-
TGTGCCAGCAGCTTAGATAGCGGTCTGACTAACTATGGCTACACCTTC
CASSLDSGLTNYGYTF
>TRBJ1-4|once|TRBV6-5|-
TGTGCCAGCAGTTACCGCCTTGGAGGATTCGATGAAAAACTGTTTTTT
CASSYRLGGFDEKLFF
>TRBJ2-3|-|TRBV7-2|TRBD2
TGTGCCAGCAGCTTATTGCTAGCGGCGGGAACAGATACGCAGTATTTT
CASSLLLAAGTDTQYF
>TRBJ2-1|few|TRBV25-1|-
TGTGCCATTCGAGGGGGGGAAGGGTCCTCAATGACGCAGTTCTTC
CAIRGGEGSSMTQFF
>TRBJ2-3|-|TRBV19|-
TGTGCCAGTGGTCCAGGAAATCAGCTCAATACGCAGTATTTT
CASGPGNQLNTQYF
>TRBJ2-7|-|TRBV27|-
TGTGCCAGCAGTCTCTACTCCAGGGACATGGCCTACGAGCAGTACTTC
CASSLYSRDMAYEQYF
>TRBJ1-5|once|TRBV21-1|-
TGTGCCAGCTTCTGGACAGGGGGCCTTCAGCCCCAGCATTTT
CASFWTGGLQPQHF
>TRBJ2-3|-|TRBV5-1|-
TGCGCCAGCAGCTTGGGGGGAGAAGATACGCAGTATTTT
CASSLGGEDTQYF
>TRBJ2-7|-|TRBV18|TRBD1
TGTGCCAGCTCAGGCTCAGGGGGCAAGGACGAGCAGTACTTC
CASSGSGGKDEQYF
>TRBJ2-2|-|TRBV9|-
TGTGCCAGCAGCGCGGGGCGCCACACCGGGACTTCGAACACCGGGGAGCTGTTTTTT
CASSAGRHTGTSNTGELFF
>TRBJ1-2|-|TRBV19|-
TGTGCCAGTAGTATGTCATACGGGGTCAGCTATGGCTACACCTTC
CASSMSYGVSYGYTF